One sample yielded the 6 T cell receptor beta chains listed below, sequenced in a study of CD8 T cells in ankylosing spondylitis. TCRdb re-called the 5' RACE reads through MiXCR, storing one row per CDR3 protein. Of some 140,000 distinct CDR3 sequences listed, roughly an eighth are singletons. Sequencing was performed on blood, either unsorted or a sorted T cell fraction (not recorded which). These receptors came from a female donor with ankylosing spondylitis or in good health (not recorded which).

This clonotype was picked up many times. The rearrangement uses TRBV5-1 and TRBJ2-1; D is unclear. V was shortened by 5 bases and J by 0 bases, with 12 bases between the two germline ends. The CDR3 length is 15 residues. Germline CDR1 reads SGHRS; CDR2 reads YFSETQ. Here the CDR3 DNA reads TGCGCCAGCAGGGCTGACGGAAGCTCCTACAATGAGCAGTTCTTC. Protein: CASRADGSSYNEQFF.

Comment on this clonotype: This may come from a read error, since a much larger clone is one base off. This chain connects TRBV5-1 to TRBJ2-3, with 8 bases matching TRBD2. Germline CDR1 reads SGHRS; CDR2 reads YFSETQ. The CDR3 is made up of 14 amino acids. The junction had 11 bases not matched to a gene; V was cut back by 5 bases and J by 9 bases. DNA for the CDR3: TGCGCCAGCAGGGCGGGAGGCCAAGGAGAAACGCAGTATTTT. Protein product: CASRAGGQGETQYF.

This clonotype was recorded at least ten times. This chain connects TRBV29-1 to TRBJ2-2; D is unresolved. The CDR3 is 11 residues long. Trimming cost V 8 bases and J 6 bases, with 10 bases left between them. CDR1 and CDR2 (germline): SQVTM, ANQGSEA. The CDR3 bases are TGCAGCCCCCTGGTCTCCGGGGAGCTGTTTTTT. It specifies CSPLVSGELFF.

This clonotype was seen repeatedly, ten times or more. For the CDR3, the DNA is TGCAGCGTACAGGGAAACTATGGCTACACCTTC. This sequence encodes CSVQGNYGYTF. The chain couples TRBV20-1 to TRBJ1-2; a possible D gene is TRBD1 (6 bases). This CDR3 comprises 11 residues. Looked up from germline, CDR1 is DFQATT and CDR2 is SNEGSKA (reference sequence).

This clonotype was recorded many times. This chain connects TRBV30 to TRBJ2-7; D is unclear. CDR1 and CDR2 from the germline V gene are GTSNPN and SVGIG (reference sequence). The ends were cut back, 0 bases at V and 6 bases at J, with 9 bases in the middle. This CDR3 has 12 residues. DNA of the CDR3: TGTGCCTGGAGTGTACGCGGATCCGAGCAGTACTTC. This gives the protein CAWSVRGSEQYF.

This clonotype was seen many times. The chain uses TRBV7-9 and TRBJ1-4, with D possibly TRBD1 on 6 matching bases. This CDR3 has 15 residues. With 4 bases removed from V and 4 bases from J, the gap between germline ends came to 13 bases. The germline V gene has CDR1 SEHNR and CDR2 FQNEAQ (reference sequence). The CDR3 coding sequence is TGTGCCAGCAGCTCCCCGGGGGCCAATAATGAAAAACTGTTTTTT. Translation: CASSSPGANNEKLFF. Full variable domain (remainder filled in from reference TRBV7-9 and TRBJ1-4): DTGVSQNPRHKITKRGQNVTFRCDPISEHNRLYWYRQTLGQGPEFLTYFQNEAQLEKSRLLSDRFSAERPKGSFSTLEIQRTEQGDSAMYLCASSSPGANNEKLFFGSGTQLSVL.